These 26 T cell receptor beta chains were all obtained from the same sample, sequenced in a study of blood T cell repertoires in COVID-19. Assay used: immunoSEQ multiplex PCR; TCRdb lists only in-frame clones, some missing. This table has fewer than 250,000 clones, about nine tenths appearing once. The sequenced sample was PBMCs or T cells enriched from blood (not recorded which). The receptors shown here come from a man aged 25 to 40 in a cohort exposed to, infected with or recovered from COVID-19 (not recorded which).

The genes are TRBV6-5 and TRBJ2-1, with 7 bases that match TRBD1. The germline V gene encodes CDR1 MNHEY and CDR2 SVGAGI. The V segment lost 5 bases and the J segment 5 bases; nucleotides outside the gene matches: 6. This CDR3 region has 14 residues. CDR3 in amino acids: CASSQLGGDNEQFF. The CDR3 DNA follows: TGTGCCAGCAGTCAACTAGGGGGCGACAATGAGCAGTTCTTC.

CDR3 loop: CSASFTTRSYEQYF. The CDR3 region has the DNA TGCAGTGCTAGTTTTACTACACGAAGCTACGAGCAGTACTTC. The chain is built from TRBV20-1 and TRBJ2-7; D unclear. Trimming left V 3 bases short and J 3 bases short, with 15 bases between. This CDR3 has 14 residues. The germline V gene encodes CDR1 DFQATT and CDR2 SNEGSKA (reference sequence).

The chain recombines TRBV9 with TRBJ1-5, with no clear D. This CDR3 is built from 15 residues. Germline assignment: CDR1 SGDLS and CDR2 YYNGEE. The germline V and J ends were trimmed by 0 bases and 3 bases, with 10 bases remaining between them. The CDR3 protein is CASSVDSSSNQPQHF. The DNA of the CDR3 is TGTGCCAGCAGCGTAGACAGTTCGTCCAATCAGCCCCAGCATTTT.

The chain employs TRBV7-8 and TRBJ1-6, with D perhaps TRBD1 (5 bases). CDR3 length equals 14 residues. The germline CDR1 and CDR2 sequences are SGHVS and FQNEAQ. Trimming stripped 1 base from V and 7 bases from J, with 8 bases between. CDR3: CASSLEGNNSPLHF. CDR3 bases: TGTGCCAGCAGCTTAGAGGGGAACAATTCACCCCTCCACTTT.

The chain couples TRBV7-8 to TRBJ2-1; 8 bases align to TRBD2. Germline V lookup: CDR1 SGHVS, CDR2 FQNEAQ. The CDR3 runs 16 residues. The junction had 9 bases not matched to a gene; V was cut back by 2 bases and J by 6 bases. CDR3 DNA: TGTGCCAGCAGCTTAAAGACTAGCGAGAGGGGCAATGAGCAGTTCTTC. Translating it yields CASSLKTSERGNEQFF.

This CDR3 is CASLRGAGQETQYF. CDR3 nucleotides: TGTGCCTCCCTACGAGGAGCGGGCCAAGAGACCCAGTACTTC. The chain joins TRBV2 to TRBJ2-5; D might be TRBD2 (6 bases). Germline V gene sequence: CDR1 SNHLY, CDR2 FYNNEI. Trimming removed 11 bases at V and 1 base at J, with 17 bases between. The CDR3 is 14 residues long.

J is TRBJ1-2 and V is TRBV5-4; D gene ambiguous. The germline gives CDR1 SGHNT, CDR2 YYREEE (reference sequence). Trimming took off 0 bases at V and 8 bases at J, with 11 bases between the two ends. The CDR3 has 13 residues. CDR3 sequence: CASSLGGSLGYTF. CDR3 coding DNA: TGTGCCAGCAGCTTGGGAGGCAGTCTGGGCTACACCTTC.

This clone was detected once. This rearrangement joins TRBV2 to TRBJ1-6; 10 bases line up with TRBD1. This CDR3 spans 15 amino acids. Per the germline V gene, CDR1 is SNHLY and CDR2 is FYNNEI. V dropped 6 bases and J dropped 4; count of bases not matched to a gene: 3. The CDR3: CASRRGQGYNSPLHF. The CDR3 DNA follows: TGTGCCAGCAGGAGGGGACAGGGGTATAATTCACCCCTCCACTTT.

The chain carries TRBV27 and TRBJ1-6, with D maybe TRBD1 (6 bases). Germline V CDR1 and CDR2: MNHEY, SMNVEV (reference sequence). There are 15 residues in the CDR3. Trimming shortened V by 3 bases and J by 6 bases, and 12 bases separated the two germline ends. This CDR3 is CASSFQGRLNSPLHF. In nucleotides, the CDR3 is TGTGCCAGCAGTTTTCAGGGGCGACTTAATTCACCCCTCCACTTT.

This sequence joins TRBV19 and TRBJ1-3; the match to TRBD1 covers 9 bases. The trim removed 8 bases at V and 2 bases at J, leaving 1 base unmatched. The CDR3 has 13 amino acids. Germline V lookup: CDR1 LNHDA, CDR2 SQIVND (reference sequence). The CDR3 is CASRQGAGNTIYF. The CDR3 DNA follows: TGTGCCAGTCGACAGGGGGCTGGAAACACCATATATTTT.

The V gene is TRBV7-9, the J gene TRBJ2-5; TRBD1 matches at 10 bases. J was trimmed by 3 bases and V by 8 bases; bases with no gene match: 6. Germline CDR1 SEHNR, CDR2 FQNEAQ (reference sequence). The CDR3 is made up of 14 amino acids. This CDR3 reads CASATGQGKETQYF. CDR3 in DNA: TGTGCCAGCGCGACGGGACAGGGGAAAGAGACCCAGTACTTC. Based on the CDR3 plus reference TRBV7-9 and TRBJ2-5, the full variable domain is DTGVSQNPRHKITKRGQNVTFRCDPISEHNRLYWYRQTLGQGPEFLTYFQNEAQLEKSRLLSDRFSAERPKGSFSTLEIQRTEQGDSAMYLCASATGQGKETQYFGPGTRLLVL.

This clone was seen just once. The CDR3 reads CASSFLTSGTYNEQFF. As DNA, the CDR3 is TGTGCCAGCAGCTTCCTGACTAGCGGAACCTACAATGAGCAGTTCTTC. The chain links TRBV27 to TRBJ2-1; 9 bases are a match to TRBD2. From germline, CDR1 is MNHEY and CDR2 SMNVEV (reference sequence). Trimming cost V 6 bases and J 2 bases; bases outside gene matches: 8. This CDR3 has 16 amino acids.

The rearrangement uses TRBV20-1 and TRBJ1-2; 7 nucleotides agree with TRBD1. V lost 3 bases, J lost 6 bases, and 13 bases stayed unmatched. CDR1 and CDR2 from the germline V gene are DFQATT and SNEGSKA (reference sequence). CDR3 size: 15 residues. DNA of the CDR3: TGCAGTGCTAGTACTCGGGACAGAAGGAATAATGGCTACACCTTC. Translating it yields CSASTRDRRNNGYTF.

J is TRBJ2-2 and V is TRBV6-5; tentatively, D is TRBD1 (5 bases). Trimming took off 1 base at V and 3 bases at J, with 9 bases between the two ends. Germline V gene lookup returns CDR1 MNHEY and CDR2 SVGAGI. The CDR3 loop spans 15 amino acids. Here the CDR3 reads CASSYLQTDTGELFF. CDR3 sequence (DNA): TGTGCCAGCAGTTACTTACAGACAGACACCGGGGAGCTGTTTTTT.

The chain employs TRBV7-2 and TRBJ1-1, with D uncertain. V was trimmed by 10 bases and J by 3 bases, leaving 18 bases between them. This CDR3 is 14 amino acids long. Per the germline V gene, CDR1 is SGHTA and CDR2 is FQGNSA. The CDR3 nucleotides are TGTGCCACCCAGCGGGGTCCGCCCGACACTGAAGCTTTCTTT. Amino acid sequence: CATQRGPPDTEAFF.

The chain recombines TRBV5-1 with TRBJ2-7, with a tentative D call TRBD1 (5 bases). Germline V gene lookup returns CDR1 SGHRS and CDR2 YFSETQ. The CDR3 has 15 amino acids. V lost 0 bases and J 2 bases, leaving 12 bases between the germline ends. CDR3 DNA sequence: TGCGCCAGCAGCTTGGGTCAGGGAAGAACCTACGAGCAGTACTTC. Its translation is CASSLGQGRTYEQYF.

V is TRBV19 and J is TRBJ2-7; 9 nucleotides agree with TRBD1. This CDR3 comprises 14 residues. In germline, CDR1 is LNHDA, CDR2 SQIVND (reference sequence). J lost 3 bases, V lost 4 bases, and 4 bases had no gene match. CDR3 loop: CASSNRGLVYEQYF. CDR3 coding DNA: TGTGCCAGTAGTAACAGGGGGCTGGTCTACGAGCAGTACTTC.

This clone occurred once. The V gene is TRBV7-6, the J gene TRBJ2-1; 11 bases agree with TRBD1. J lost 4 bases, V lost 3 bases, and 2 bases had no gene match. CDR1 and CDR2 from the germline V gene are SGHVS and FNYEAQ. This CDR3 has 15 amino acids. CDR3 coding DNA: TGTGCCAGCAGCTTGGGACAGGGGGGATACAATGAGCAGTTCTTC. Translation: CASSLGQGGYNEQFF.

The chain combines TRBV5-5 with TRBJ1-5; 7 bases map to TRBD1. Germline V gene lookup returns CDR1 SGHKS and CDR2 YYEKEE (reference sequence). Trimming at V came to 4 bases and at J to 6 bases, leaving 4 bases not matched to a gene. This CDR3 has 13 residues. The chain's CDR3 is CASSEGTVQPQHF. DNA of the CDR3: TGTGCCAGCAGCGAGGGGACAGTTCAGCCCCAGCATTTT.

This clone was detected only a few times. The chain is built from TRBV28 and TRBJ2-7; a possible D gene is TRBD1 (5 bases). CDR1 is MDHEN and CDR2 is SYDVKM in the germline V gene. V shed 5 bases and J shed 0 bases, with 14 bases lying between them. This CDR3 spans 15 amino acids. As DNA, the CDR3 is TGTGCCAGCAGTCCACGATACAGGCGCTCCTACGAGCAGTACTTC. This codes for CASSPRYRRSYEQYF.

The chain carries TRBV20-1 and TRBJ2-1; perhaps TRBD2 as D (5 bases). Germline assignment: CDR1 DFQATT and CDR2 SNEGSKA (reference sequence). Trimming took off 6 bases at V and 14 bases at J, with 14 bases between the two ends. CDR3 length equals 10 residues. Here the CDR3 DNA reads TGCAGTGCCCTTGGACGGGGAGAGTTCTTC. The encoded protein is CSALGRGEFF.

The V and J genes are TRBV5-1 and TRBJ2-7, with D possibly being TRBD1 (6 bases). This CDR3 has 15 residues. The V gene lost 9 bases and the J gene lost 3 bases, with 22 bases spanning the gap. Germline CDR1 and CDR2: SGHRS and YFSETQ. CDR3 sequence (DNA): TGCGCCACCCGGACAGACGCATGGGGATTCTACGAGCAGTACTTC. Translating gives CATRTDAWGFYEQYF.

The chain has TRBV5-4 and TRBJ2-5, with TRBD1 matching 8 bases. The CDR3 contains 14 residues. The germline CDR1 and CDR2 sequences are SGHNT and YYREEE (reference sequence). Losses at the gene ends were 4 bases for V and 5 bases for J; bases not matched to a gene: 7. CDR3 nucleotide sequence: TGTGCCAGCAGCCGAGCAGGGGGCGGGGAGACCCAGTACTTC. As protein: CASSRAGGGETQYF. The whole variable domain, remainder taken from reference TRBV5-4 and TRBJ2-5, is ETGVTQSPTHLIKTRGQQVTLRCSSQSGHNTVSWYQQALGQGPQFIFQYYREEENGRGNFPPRFSGLQFPNYSSELNVNALELDDSALYLCASSRAGGGETQYFGPGTRLLVL.

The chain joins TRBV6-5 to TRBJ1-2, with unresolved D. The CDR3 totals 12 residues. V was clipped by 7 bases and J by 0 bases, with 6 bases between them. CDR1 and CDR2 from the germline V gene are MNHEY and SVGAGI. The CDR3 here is CASKEANYGYTF. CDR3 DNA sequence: TGTGCCAGCAAGGAGGCTAACTATGGCTACACCTTC.

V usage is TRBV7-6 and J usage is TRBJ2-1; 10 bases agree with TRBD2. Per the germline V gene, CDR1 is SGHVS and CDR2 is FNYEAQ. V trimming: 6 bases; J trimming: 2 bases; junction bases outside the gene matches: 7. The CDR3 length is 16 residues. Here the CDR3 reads CASSLFSGRTYNEQFF. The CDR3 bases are TGTGCCAGCAGTTTATTTAGCGGGAGGACCTACAATGAGCAGTTCTTC.

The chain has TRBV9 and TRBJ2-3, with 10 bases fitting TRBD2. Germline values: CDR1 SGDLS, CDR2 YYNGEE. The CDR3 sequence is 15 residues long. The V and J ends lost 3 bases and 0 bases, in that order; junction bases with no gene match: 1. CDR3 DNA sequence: TGTGCCAGCAGCGCGACTAGCGGGAGCACAGATACGCAGTATTTT. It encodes CASSATSGSTDTQYF.